This TCR beta chain originates from a study of cytotoxic CD8 clonotypes in ibrutinib-treated CLL. The CDR3 is 14 amino acids. Per germline, CDR1 ENHRY and CDR2 SYGVKD. The ends lost 6 bases at V and 3 bases at J; junction bases unmatched: 3. TCRdb's table, derived via immunoSEQ multiplex PCR, lists solely in-frame clones and lacks some. The sample lists around 310,000 clones, around four fifths seen once, with roughly 6.3% in the top ten. This clone was counted once. The chain recombines TRBV10-3 with TRBJ2-1; 9 nucleotides align to TRBD1. The receptor's source is a human donor with chronic lymphocytic leukemia. Sequencing was performed on PBMCs, taken before ibrutinib treatment. In nucleotides, the CDR3 is TGTGCCATCAGGGAGGACAGGGGCTACAATGAGCAGTTCTTC. It specifies CAIREDRGYNEQFF.